The clone carrying this T cell receptor beta chain was seen a handful of times. The ends were cut back, 4 bases at V and 0 bases at J, with 21 bases in the middle. CDR3 length: 19 amino acids. The germline gives CDR1 SGHVS, CDR2 FQNEAQ. The sample belongs to a study of T-cell reconstitution after alpha-beta-depleted transplantation in children. The library targeted TCRbeta and was prepared with unique molecular identifiers. TCRdb reprocessed the PCR reads with MiXCR, giving one entry per CDR3 protein. The sample holds about 360,000 distinct CDR3 sequences; approximately 12% are singletons and the top ten take around 4.5%.

V gene TRBV7-8 combines with J gene TRBJ2-2; tentatively, D is TRBD1 or TRBD2 (5 bases each). The sample was PBMCs, taken from the stem cell graft. The clonotype originates from a human donor who donated a stem cell graft to a child with Fanconi anemia. The CDR3 DNA reads as TGTGCCAGCAGCTCCCACTCCGGGACCCCGATTACGAACACCGGGGAGCTGTTTTTT. It codes for CASSSHSGTPITNTGELFF. The entire variable domain, with the rest obtained from reference TRBV7-8 and TRBJ2-2, is as follows: GAGVSQSPRYKVAKRGQDVALRCDPISGHVSLFWYQQALGQGPEFLTYFQNEAQLDKSGLPSDRFFAERPEGSVSTLKIQRTQQEDSAVYLCASSSHSGTPITNTGELFFGEGSRLTVL.